Shown below are 26 T cell receptor beta chains from a single sample sequenced in a study of vaccination effects on CD4 cells after COVID-19 (dated by TCRdb to 2022 to 2024). Library generation was performed with the immunoSEQ multiplex PCR assay. TCRdb carries this immuneACCESS record with in-frame sequences only. Its versions omit some clonotypes, under half of them owing to an unresolved V gene in the studies checked, with the rest unexplained. Present in this sample are about 28,000 clones, roughly 74% of which were seen just once. Approximately 8.8% of the sample is held by the ten biggest clonotypes. To identify antigen-specific CD4+ T cell clonotypes by their expansion, the ViraFEST assay first stimulated PBMC with viral peptide pools and then applied TCR sequencing. After around ten days of culture, CD4+ T cells were isolated with the EasySep CD4+ T cell isolation kit. Each participant got two doses of an mRNA SARS-CoV-2 vaccine, either BNT162b2 or mRNA-1273.

These TCRs' antigens remain unknown. Material: CD4+ T cells from PBMCs cultured with HCoV-NL63 spike peptides, obtained after COVID-19 vaccination. This sample's cell subset or site label indicates: HCoV-NL63 spike overlapping peptide pool stimulation. These TCRs come from a human donor who received a COVID-19 vaccine.

The V and J genes are TRBV30 and TRBJ1-2; D gene ambiguous. The CDR3 sequence is 16 residues long. Germline lookup yields CDR1 GTSNPN and CDR2 SVGIG (reference sequence). The V gene lost 1 base and the J gene lost 4 bases, with 19 bases spanning the gap. In DNA, the CDR3 is TGTGCCTGGAGTGCCCAGCCAGTGTCGGTGGCCTATGGCTACACCTTC. Translation gives CAWSAQPVSVAYGYTF.

V and J are TRBV11-3 and TRBJ1-2; perhaps TRBD1 as D (5 bases). CDR3 size: 17 residues. Trimming cost V 5 bases and J 0 bases, with 19 bases left between them. Germline V gives CDR1 SGHNT, CDR2 YENEEA. Here the CDR3 DNA reads TGTGCCAGCAGCCCTCCGGGTGGAGGGGTACCTAACTATGGCTACACCTTC. Translating gives CASSPPGGGVPNYGYTF.

The chain couples TRBV6-5 to TRBJ1-4; D gene ambiguous. There are 14 residues in the CDR3. CDR1 MNHEY and CDR2 SVGAGI come from the germline V gene. The V end lost 7 bases, the J end lost 5 bases, and 14 bases lay between the germline ends. The CDR3 here is CASKDGLLNEKLFF. The CDR3 nucleotides read TGTGCCAGCAAGGACGGGCTCTTAAATGAAAAACTGTTTTTT.

The rearrangement links TRBV27 to TRBJ2-5, with 10 bases identical to TRBD2. The germline CDR1 and CDR2 sequences are MNHEY and SMNVEV (reference sequence). This CDR3 has 15 residues. The V segment lost 5 bases and the J segment 3 bases; nucleotides outside the gene matches: 6. CDR3 bases: TGTGCCAGCAGTGGACTAGCGGTCGGCGAAGAGACCCAGTACTTC. Translating it yields CASSGLAVGEETQYF.

The V gene is TRBV20-1, the J gene TRBJ2-5; D call uncertain. The CDR3 extends over 13 amino acids. Per the germline V gene, CDR1 is DFQATT and CDR2 is SNEGSKA (reference sequence). Trimming pared 3 bases from V and 2 bases from J, leaving 10 bases between. CDR3 in amino acids: CSASRTAQETQYF. The CDR3 nucleotides read TGCAGTGCTAGTCGTACAGCACAAGAGACCCAGTACTTC.

The CDR3 loop is CASSSRGGDEEPQHF. CDR3 nucleotides: TGCGCCAGCAGCTCCCGGGGGGGGGATGAGGAGCCCCAGCATTTT. The genes are TRBV5-1 and TRBJ1-5; possible D gene TRBD1, 5 bases. The CDR3 loop spans 15 amino acids. V lost 3 bases to trimming and J lost 8 bases, with 18 bases between them. CDR1 SGHRS and CDR2 YFSETQ come from the germline V gene.

The chain couples TRBV12-1 to TRBJ1-5. TRBV12-1 is noted as a pseudogene. CDR3 length: 14 amino acids. The CDR3 loop is CASSDGGRIQPQHF. In DNA form, the CDR3 reads TGTGCCAGCAGCGACGGGGGGCGGATACAGCCCCAGCATTTT.

V is TRBV11-2 and J is TRBJ1-2; no definite D call. Trimming cost V 4 bases and J 8 bases, with 14 bases left between them. The CDR3 consists of 13 residues. Germline-derived CDR1 and CDR2 are SGHAT and FQNNGV. The CDR3 protein is CASSSPRVGGYTF. DNA for the CDR3: TGTGCCAGCAGCTCACCACGAGTGGGCGGCTACACCTTC.

By sample share, this clone is medium-sized. The J gene is TRBJ2-3, the V gene TRBV6-4; 11 bases map to TRBD1. The length of the CDR3 is 15 residues. Germline V gives CDR1 MRHNA, CDR2 SNTAGT. J was trimmed by 3 bases and V by 4 bases; bases with no gene match: 3. CDR3 amino acids: CASSGGQGATDTQYF. CDR3 sequence (DNA): TGTGCCAGCAGTGGAGGACAGGGGGCTACAGATACGCAGTATTTT.

This clone was counted once. The genes are TRBV5-4 and TRBJ2-7; 7 bases align to TRBD2. V was clipped by 3 bases and J by 7 bases; unmatched bases: 4. Germline V CDR1 and CDR2: SGHNT, YYREEE (reference sequence). There are 12 residues in the CDR3. CDR3 in DNA: TGTGCCAGCAGCTCGGACGGGAGGGAGCAGTACTTC. This translates into CASSSDGREQYF. Variable domain in full (rest from reference TRBV5-4 and TRBJ2-7): ETGVTQSPTHLIKTRGQQVTLRCSSQSGHNTVSWYQQALGQGPQFIFQYYREEENGRGNFPPRFSGLQFPNYSSELNVNALELDDSALYLCASSSDGREQYFGPGTRLTVT.

The gene calls are TRBV6-2 or TRBV6-3 and TRBJ2-7; D is unclear. Trimming removed 4 bases from V and 5 bases from J, with 9 bases in between. Germline assignment: CDR1 MNHEY and CDR2 SVGEGT. The CDR3 length is 12 residues. The CDR3 bases are TGTGCCAGCAGTTTCCTGACGGACGAGCAGTACTTC. Translating gives CASSFLTDEQYF.

The V gene is TRBV29-1, the J gene TRBJ2-7; 9 nucleotides line up with TRBD2. The CDR3 length is 14 residues. The ends lost 4 bases at V and 2 bases at J; junction bases unmatched: 6. Germline CDR1 and CDR2: SQVTM and ANQGSEA. DNA for the CDR3: TGCAGCGTTGTCAGGCTAGCGGGGACCTACGAGCAGTACTTC. Translating gives CSVVRLAGTYEQYF.

The CDR3: CASSLGASFETQYF. The DNA for the CDR3 is TGTGCCAGCAGCTTAGGCGCTTCCTTTGAGACCCAGTACTTC. This rearrangement joins TRBV7-9 to TRBJ2-5; D uncertain. Germline CDR1 reads SEHNR; CDR2 reads FQNEAQ (reference sequence). V lost 1 base and J 5 bases, leaving 11 bases between the germline ends. The CDR3 is 14 residues long. Full variable domain (remainder filled in from reference TRBV7-9 and TRBJ2-5): DTGVSQNPRHKITKRGQNVTFRCDPISEHNRLYWYRQTLGQGPEFLTYFQNEAQLEKSRLLSDRFSAERPKGSFSTLEIQRTEQGDSAMYLCASSLGASFETQYFGPGTRLLVL.

The chain employs TRBV5-1 and TRBJ2-1; 10 bases line up with TRBD2. The CDR3 sequence is 18 residues long. Germline trimming cut 0 bases from V and 4 bases from J; bases unmatched to any gene: 10. Germline lookup yields CDR1 SGHRS and CDR2 YFSETQ. The CDR3 region is CASSLAFFGLAAYNEQFF. The DNA for the CDR3 is TGCGCCAGCAGCTTGGCCTTTTTCGGACTAGCGGCTTACAATGAGCAGTTCTTC.

The chain links TRBV4-1 to TRBJ2-1; D perhaps matches TRBD1 (5 bases). Deletions cut 1 base from V and 5 bases from J, with 12 bases between. The CDR3 length is 15 residues. Germline V gene data show CDR1 as MGHRA and CDR2 as YSYEKL. This CDR3 reads CASSQGITGNNEQFF. The CDR3 DNA reads as TGCGCCAGCAGCCAAGGGATTACAGGAAACAATGAGCAGTTCTTC.

This clone was counted a single time. The chain recombines TRBV10-3 with TRBJ1-6, with TRBD1 matching 7 bases. The J segment lost 5 bases and the V segment lost 1 base, leaving 8 bases of the junction unmatched. The V gene's germline CDR1 is ENHRY and CDR2 SYGVKD. The CDR3 totals 17 residues. The CDR3 DNA reads TGTGCCATCAGTGAGTTCCCACCGGACAGGAATAATTCACCCCTCCACTTT. It specifies CAISEFPPDRNNSPLHF.

The chain uses TRBV5-6 and TRBJ2-3; possibly TRBD1 for D (6 bases). Germline-derived CDR1 and CDR2 are SGHDT and YYEEEE. There are 14 residues in the CDR3. The V gene lost 3 bases and the J gene lost 6 bases, with 14 bases spanning the gap. The CDR3 loop is CASSSRQEDDTQYF. As DNA, the CDR3 is TGTGCCAGCAGCTCAAGACAGGAAGATGATACGCAGTATTTT.

J is TRBJ1-5 and V is TRBV12-5, with TRBD1 matching over 8 bases. This CDR3 region has 15 residues. Germline V lookup: CDR1 LGHNT, CDR2 FRNRAP. J gave up 8 bases and V 1 base, and 7 bases lay outside the gene matches. CDR3 nucleotides: TGTGCTAGTGGTTTGGGCAGGACAGGGTCGGAGCCCCAGCATTTT. Translated, it gives CASGLGRTGSEPQHF.

The V call is TRBV6-2 or TRBV6-3, the J call TRBJ2-3, with D possibly TRBD2 on 5 matching bases. CDR1 is MNHEY and CDR2 is SVGEGT in the germline V gene. The CDR3 totals 15 residues. With 5 bases removed from V and 0 bases from J, the gap between germline ends came to 12 bases. The CDR3 region is CASSRRAGSTDTQYF. As DNA, the CDR3 is TGTGCCAGCAGTAGAAGGGCGGGTAGCACAGATACGCAGTATTTT.

The chain couples TRBV10-1 to TRBJ2-5; 13 nucleotides line up with TRBD2. The CDR3 length is 16 residues. Looked up from germline, CDR1 is WNHNN and CDR2 is SYGVQD (reference sequence). The J segment lost 5 bases and the V segment lost 6 bases, leaving 9 bases of the junction unmatched. CDR3 loop: CASSAGTSGDWETQYF. DNA of the CDR3: TGCGCCAGCAGCGCCGGGACTAGCGGGGATTGGGAGACCCAGTACTTC.

The chain links TRBV4-1 to TRBJ2-5; D possibly corresponds to TRBD1 (5 bases). CDR1 MGHRA and CDR2 YSYEKL come from the germline V gene. This CDR3 is built from 16 residues. With 0 bases removed from V and 4 bases from J, the gap between germline ends came to 15 bases. CDR3 coding DNA: TGCGCCAGCAGCCAAGAACCACCAGACAGCCGAGAGACCCAGTACTTC. It encodes CASSQEPPDSRETQYF.

DNA of the CDR3: TGTGCCAGTAGTAACCAGGGACTAGCGATCGGCTACGAGCAGTACTTC. As protein: CASSNQGLAIGYEQYF. The chain carries TRBV19 and TRBJ2-7; 10 bases are shared with TRBD2. The CDR3 is made up of 16 amino acids. With 4 bases clipped from V and 3 bases from J, the junction kept 9 bases outside the gene matches. The germline gives CDR1 LNHDA, CDR2 SQIVND (reference sequence).

The chain has TRBV6-5 and TRBJ2-5; 8 bases are a match to TRBD1. This CDR3 has 15 residues. Germline lookup yields CDR1 MNHEY and CDR2 SVGAGI. With V trimmed by 7 bases and J by 5 bases, 12 bases remained unmatched. The CDR3 here is CASTYGQGGPETQYF. CDR3 in DNA: TGTGCCAGCACCTACGGACAGGGTGGCCCTGAGACCCAGTACTTC.

The chain recombines TRBV2 with TRBJ1-1; 8 bases are shared with TRBD1. The length of the CDR3 is 14 residues. Germline V gene sequence: CDR1 SNHLY, CDR2 FYNNEI. The ends lost 6 bases at V and 4 bases at J; junction bases unmatched: 7. CDR3 region: CASRQGGGSTEAFF. CDR3 DNA sequence: TGTGCCAGCAGACAGGGGGGAGGAAGCACTGAAGCTTTCTTT. Supplemented by reference TRBV2 and TRBJ1-1, the full variable domain reads EPEVTQTPSHQVTQMGQEVILRCVPISNHLYFYWYRQILGQKVEFLVSFYNNEISEKSEIFDDQFSVERPDGSNFTLKIRSTKLEDSAMYFCASRQGGGSTEAFFGQGTRLTVV.

The chain has TRBV5-1 and TRBJ1-1; D unclear. From germline, CDR1 is SGHRS and CDR2 YFSETQ. The CDR3 loop spans 13 amino acids. Trimming stripped 2 bases from V and 1 base from J, with 6 bases between. In DNA, the CDR3 is TGCGCCAGCAGCTTATGGGGGAACACTGAAGCTTTCTTT. Its translation: CASSLWGNTEAFF. The full variable domain, rest sourced from reference TRBV5-1 and TRBJ1-1, is KAGVTQTPRYLIKTRGQQVTLSCSPISGHRSVSWYQQTPGQGLQFLFEYFSETQRNKGNFPGRFSGRQFSNSRSEMNVSTLELGDSALYLCASSLWGNTEAFFGQGTRLTVV.

The rearrangement links TRBV7-2 to TRBJ2-1, with a possible D match to TRBD2 (7 bases). Germline lookup yields CDR1 SGHTA and CDR2 FQGNSA. The ends were cut back, 5 bases at V and 6 bases at J, with 20 bases in the middle. This CDR3 region has 16 residues. The CDR3 DNA reads TGTGCCAGCAGCCCACAAGGGGGTAGGGGGGGCAATGAGCAGTTCTTC. Translated: CASSPQGGRGGNEQFF.